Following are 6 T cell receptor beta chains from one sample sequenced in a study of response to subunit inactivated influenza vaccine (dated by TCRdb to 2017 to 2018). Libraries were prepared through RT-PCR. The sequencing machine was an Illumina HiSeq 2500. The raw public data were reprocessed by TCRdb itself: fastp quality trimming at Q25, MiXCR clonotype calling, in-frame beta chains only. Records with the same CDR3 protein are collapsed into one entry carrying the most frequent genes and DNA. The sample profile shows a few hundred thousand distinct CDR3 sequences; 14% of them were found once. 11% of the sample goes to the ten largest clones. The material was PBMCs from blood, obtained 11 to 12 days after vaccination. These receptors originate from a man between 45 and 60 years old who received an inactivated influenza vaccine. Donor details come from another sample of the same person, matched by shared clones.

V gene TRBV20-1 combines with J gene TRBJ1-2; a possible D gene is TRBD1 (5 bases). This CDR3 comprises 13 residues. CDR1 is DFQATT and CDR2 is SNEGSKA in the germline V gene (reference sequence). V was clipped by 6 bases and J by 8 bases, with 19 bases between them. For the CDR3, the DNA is TGCAGTGCCCCCTCAAGGGCAGGGAGCGGCTACACCTTC. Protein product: CSAPSRAGSGYTF.

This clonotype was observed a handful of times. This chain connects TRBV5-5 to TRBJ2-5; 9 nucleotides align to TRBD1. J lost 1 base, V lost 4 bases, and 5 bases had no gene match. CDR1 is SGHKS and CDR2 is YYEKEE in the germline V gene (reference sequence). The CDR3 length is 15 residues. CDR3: CASSPRQGGQETQYF. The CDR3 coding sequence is TGTGCCAGCAGCCCGAGACAGGGGGGCCAAGAGACCCAGTACTTC. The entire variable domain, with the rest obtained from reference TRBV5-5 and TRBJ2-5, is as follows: DAGVTQSPTHLIKTRGQQVTLRCSPISGHKSVSWYQQVLGQGPQFIFQYYEKEERGRGNFPDRFSARQFPNYSSELNVNALLLGDSALYLCASSPRQGGQETQYFGPGTRLLVL.

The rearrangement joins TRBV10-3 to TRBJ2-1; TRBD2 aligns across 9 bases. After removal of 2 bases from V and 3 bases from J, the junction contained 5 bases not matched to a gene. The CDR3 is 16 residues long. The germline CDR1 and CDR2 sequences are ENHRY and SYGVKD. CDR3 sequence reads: CAISETSGPIYNEQFF. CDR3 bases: TGTGCCATCAGTGAGACTAGCGGGCCCATCTACAATGAGCAGTTCTTC.

This chain's CDR3 is CASSFKGGGEKLFF. CDR3 coding DNA: TGTGCCAGCAGTTTTAAAGGGGGCGGCGAAAAACTGTTTTTT. This sequence joins TRBV12-3 or TRBV12-4 and TRBJ1-4, with TRBD1 identical over 7 bases. V lost 3 bases and J lost 8; bases outside the gene matches: 6. The CDR3 totals 14 residues.

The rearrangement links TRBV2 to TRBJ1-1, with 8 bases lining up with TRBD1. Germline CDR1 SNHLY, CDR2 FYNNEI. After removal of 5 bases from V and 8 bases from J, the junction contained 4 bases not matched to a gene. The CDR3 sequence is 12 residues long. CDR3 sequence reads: CASSYTGGEAFF. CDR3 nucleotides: TGTGCCAGCAGTTATACAGGGGGAGAAGCTTTCTTT. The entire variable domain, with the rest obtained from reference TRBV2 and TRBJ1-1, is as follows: EPEVTQTPSHQVTQMGQEVILRCVPISNHLYFYWYRQILGQKVEFLVSFYNNEISEKSEIFDDQFSVERPDGSNFTLKIRSTKLEDSAMYFCASSYTGGEAFFGQGTRLTVV.

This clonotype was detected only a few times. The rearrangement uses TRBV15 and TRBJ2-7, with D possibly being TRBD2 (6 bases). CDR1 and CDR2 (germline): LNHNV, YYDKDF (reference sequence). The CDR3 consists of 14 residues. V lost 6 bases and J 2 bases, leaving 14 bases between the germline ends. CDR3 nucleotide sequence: TGTGCCACCAGGGCGGGATCTGATACCTACGAGCAGTACTTC. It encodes CATRAGSDTYEQYF.